The 27 T cell receptor beta chains below all came from one sample that was sequenced in a study of T-cell reconstitution after alpha-beta-depleted transplantation in children. Unique molecular identifiers were incorporated into the prepared TCRbeta library. TCRdb analysed the PCR reads with MiXCR anew, one entry per CDR3 protein. In the table there are a few hundred thousand distinct CDR3 sequences, approximately 20% of which are singletons. Sequencing was performed on PBMCs from the stem cell graft donor, taken from the stem cell graft. All receptors come from a human donor who donated a stem cell graft to a child with acute myeloid leukemia.

This clonotype was detected only a few times. The rearrangement uses TRBV6-2 or TRBV6-3 and TRBJ2-7, with 10 bases lining up with TRBD1. The CDR3 runs to 16 residues. Germline values: CDR1 MNHEY, CDR2 SVGEGT. Trimming took 2 bases from V and 2 from J; bases not matched to a gene: 6. In DNA form, the CDR3 reads TGTGCCAGCAGTTACCGAGACAGGGGGCCTCCCTACGAGCAGTACTTC. It codes for CASSYRDRGPPYEQYF.

This chain joins TRBV5-1 and TRBJ1-1, with TRBD1 as a possible D gene (5 bases). Looked up from germline, CDR1 is SGHRS and CDR2 is YFSETQ. The CDR3 sequence is 14 residues long. Trimming left V 4 bases short and J 4 bases short, with 14 bases between. DNA of the CDR3: TGCGCCAGCAGCGGGTCGGGGGACGCCACTGAAGCTTTCTTT. This gives the protein CASSGSGDATEAFF.

This clonotype was counted once. The chain couples TRBV12-3 or TRBV12-4 to TRBJ1-6, with 7 nucleotides matching TRBD1. This CDR3 has 14 residues. J gave up 9 bases and V 5 bases, and 7 bases lay outside the gene matches. DNA of the CDR3: TGTGCCAGCAGTCAACAGGGGAAAGGTTCACCCCTCCACTTT. Its protein is CASSQQGKGSPLHF.

V gene TRBV9 combines with J gene TRBJ2-5; possibly TRBD2 for D (6 bases). Trimming cost V 7 bases and J 5 bases, with 21 bases left between them. Germline V lookup: CDR1 SGDLS, CDR2 YYNGEE. CDR3 size: 15 residues. The CDR3 loop reads CASGPGGPSWETQYF. In DNA form, the CDR3 reads TGTGCCAGCGGACCCGGGGGACCTTCATGGGAGACCCAGTACTTC.

The table lists this clonotype with many counts. The chain employs TRBV29-1 and TRBJ2-2; 15 bases line up with TRBD2. This CDR3 region has 14 residues. The J segment lost 4 bases and the V segment lost 6 bases, leaving 0 bases of the junction unmatched. Germline V CDR1 and CDR2: SQVTM, ANQGSEA. CDR3: CSVGLAGGTGELFF. CDR3 coding DNA: TGCAGCGTGGGACTAGCGGGAGGCACCGGGGAGCTGTTTTTT.

The chain joins TRBV15 to TRBJ1-2, with 8 bases identical to TRBD1. After removal of 4 bases from V and 8 bases from J, the junction contained 9 bases not matched to a gene. The CDR3 totals 14 residues. Germline-derived CDR1 and CDR2 are LNHNV and YYDKDF (reference sequence). The CDR3 region is CATSTNQGARGYTF. The CDR3 DNA reads as TGTGCCACCAGCACAAATCAGGGGGCGCGAGGCTACACCTTC. Combining the CDR3 with reference TRBV15 and TRBJ1-2 gives the whole variable domain DAMVIQNPRYQVTQFGKPVTLSCSQTLNHNVMYWYQQKSSQAPKLLFHYYDKDFNNEADTPDNFQSRRPNTSFCFLDIRSPGLGDTAMYLCATSTNQGARGYTFGSGTRLTVV.

This chain uses TRBV6-1 with TRBJ2-7, with D perhaps matching TRBD1 or TRBD2 (6 bases each). CDR1 MNHNS and CDR2 SASEGT come from the germline V gene. The CDR3 runs 13 residues. V was cut by 8 bases and J by 1 base, with 12 bases left in between. CDR3 sequence: CASVGGLSYEQYF. The CDR3 region has the DNA TGTGCCAGCGTAGGGGGGTTATCCTACGAGCAGTACTTC.

The gene calls are TRBV7-2 and TRBJ2-3; 10 nucleotides align to TRBD2. The V and J ends lost 2 bases and 7 bases, in that order; junction bases with no gene match: 12. Germline CDR1 reads SGHTA; CDR2 reads FQGNSA. The CDR3 has 17 amino acids. The chain's CDR3 is CASSLSQASGSPYTQYF. In nucleotides, the CDR3 is TGTGCCAGCAGCTTAAGCCAGGCTAGCGGGAGCCCTTATACGCAGTATTTT.

The chain carries TRBV6-5 and TRBJ1-1, with D perhaps TRBD1 (6 bases). The V and J ends lost 2 bases and 4 bases respectively, with 11 bases between them. Germline loops: CDR1 MNHEY, CDR2 SVGAGI. The length of the CDR3 is 14 residues. Here the CDR3 reads CASSYRGGGTEAFF. Written as DNA, the CDR3 is TGTGCCAGCAGTTACCGGGGAGGGGGCACTGAAGCTTTCTTT.

The chain recombines TRBV7-9 with TRBJ2-5; D is uncertain. The CDR3 is 15 residues long. Looked up from germline, CDR1 is SEHNR and CDR2 is FQNEAQ (reference sequence). Trimming removed 0 bases from V and 4 bases from J, with 12 bases in between. Here the CDR3 DNA reads TGTGCCAGCAGCTTAGCGGAAATTTGGGCAGAGACCCAGTACTTC. Translating gives CASSLAEIWAETQYF.

The chain uses TRBV29-1 and TRBJ2-2, with D perhaps TRBD1 (5 bases). Germline V gene sequence: CDR1 SQVTM, CDR2 ANQGSEA. The CDR3 is 14 residues long. Trimming left V 4 bases short and J 6 bases short, with 15 bases between. CDR3 DNA sequence: TGCAGCGTTGCGGGTCAGGGCGTGGCCGGGGAGCTGTTTTTT. It is translated as CSVAGQGVAGELFF.

The genes are TRBV4-1 and TRBJ2-2, with a weak D call TRBD2 (6 bases). Per the germline V gene, CDR1 is MGHRA and CDR2 is YSYEKL. CDR3 length: 17 amino acids. V lost 5 bases and J 3 bases, leaving 19 bases between the germline ends. In DNA form, the CDR3 reads TGCGCCAGCAGCGGGCTAGCGCTAAAGCTCGACACCGGGGAGCTGTTTTTT. Its translation is CASSGLALKLDTGELFF.

Many counts were recorded for this clonotype. The chain joins TRBV29-1 to TRBJ2-7; D is unclear. The CDR3 is made up of 14 amino acids. CDR1 SQVTM and CDR2 ANQGSEA come from the germline V gene. The V end was cut by 1 base, the J end by 6 bases, with 16 bases between. CDR3 amino acids: CSVEGRHRSREQYF. CDR3 nucleotides: TGCAGCGTTGAAGGTCGCCACCGGTCCCGCGAGCAGTACTTC.

V gene TRBV5-6 combines with J gene TRBJ2-1; 16 bases fit TRBD2. Germline assignment: CDR1 SGHDT and CDR2 YYEEEE. With 1 base clipped from V and 3 bases from J, the junction kept 13 bases outside the gene matches. CDR3 size: 21 residues. CDR3 nucleotides: TGTGCCAGCAGCTTGTTCAGAGGGACTAGCGGGAGGGCCGGGGACTACAATGAGCAGTTCTTC. It yields the protein CASSLFRGTSGRAGDYNEQFF. Combining the CDR3 with reference TRBV5-6 and TRBJ2-1 gives the whole variable domain DAGVTQSPTHLIKTRGQQVTLRCSPKSGHDTVSWYQQALGQGPQFIFQYYEEEERQRGNFPDRFSGHQFPNYSSELNVNALLLGDSALYLCASSLFRGTSGRAGDYNEQFFGPGTRLTVL.

This rearrangement joins TRBV5-1 to TRBJ2-5; D is unclear. V was pared by 3 bases and J by 7 bases, with 16 bases between. The CDR3 is 14 amino acids. Looked up from germline, CDR1 is SGHRS and CDR2 is YFSETQ. The CDR3 loop is CASSSLQQVGTQYF. The CDR3 nucleotides are TGCGCCAGCAGCTCCCTACAGCAGGTTGGGACCCAGTACTTC. Complete variable domain (other parts from reference TRBV5-1 and TRBJ2-5): KAGVTQTPRYLIKTRGQQVTLSCSPISGHRSVSWYQQTPGQGLQFLFEYFSETQRNKGNFPGRFSGRQFSNSRSEMNVSTLELGDSALYLCASSSLQQVGTQYFGPGTRLLVL.

The chain couples TRBV12-3 or TRBV12-4 to TRBJ1-2; D possibly corresponds to TRBD1 (6 bases). The length of the CDR3 is 12 residues. V was shortened by 7 bases and J by 8 bases, with 14 bases between the two germline ends. The CDR3: CASTNSGEGYTF. In DNA form, the CDR3 reads TGTGCCAGCACCAACTCAGGGGAAGGCTACACCTTC.

The rearrangement links TRBV28 to TRBJ2-3; TRBD2 matches 11 bases. The CDR3 extends over 17 amino acids. The germline gives CDR1 MDHEN, CDR2 SYDVKM. The trim removed 5 bases at V and 1 base at J, leaving 8 bases unmatched. The CDR3 protein is CASSPRLAGRRTDTQYF. DNA of the CDR3: TGTGCCAGCAGTCCGAGACTAGCGGGGAGACGCACAGATACGCAGTATTTT.

This clonotype was seen more than once but under ten times. This chain uses TRBV7-2 with TRBJ2-1; weak D call: TRBD1 (5 bases). Germline V lookup: CDR1 SGHTA, CDR2 FQGNSA. V lost 1 base and J lost 5, with 9 bases in between. This CDR3 has 14 residues. CDR3 DNA sequence: TGTGCCAGCAGCTTAGTGGGGCCAAACAATGAGCAGTTCTTC. It is translated as CASSLVGPNNEQFF. Combining the CDR3 with reference TRBV7-2 and TRBJ2-1 gives the whole variable domain GAGVSQSPSNKVTEKGKDVELRCDPISGHTALYWYRQSLGQGLEFLIYFQGNSAPDKSGLPSDRFSAERTGGSVSTLTIQRTQQEDSAVYLCASSLVGPNNEQFFGPGTRLTVL.

This clonotype was picked up many times. V is TRBV4-1 and J is TRBJ1-5; D is ambiguous. Between the trimmed V and J ends, which lost 8 bases and 7 bases, there was a span of 15 bases. CDR1 is MGHRA and CDR2 is YSYEKL in the germline V gene. This CDR3 contains 13 residues. The CDR3 loop reads CASSRGGLQPQHF. The CDR3 nucleotides are TGCGCCAGCTCCCGTGGTGGTCTCCAGCCCCAGCATTTT.

The rearrangement joins TRBV27 to TRBJ2-1, with 11 bases lining up with TRBD2. Germline V gene sequence: CDR1 MNHEY, CDR2 SMNVEV (reference sequence). CDR3 length: 15 amino acids. The V segment lost 3 bases and the J segment 6 bases; nucleotides outside the gene matches: 4. CDR3 coding DNA: TGTGCCAGCAGTTTTAGCGGGAGGGTTTCCAATGAGCAGTTCTTC. Amino acids: CASSFSGRVSNEQFF.

This clonotype was observed a few times. The chain combines TRBV12-3 or TRBV12-4 with TRBJ2-7; no reliable D call. The CDR3 spans 14 residues. V was trimmed by 6 bases and J by 0 bases, leaving 12 bases between them. CDR3: CASRDRRSSYEQYF. The DNA for the CDR3 is TGTGCCAGCAGAGACCGCAGGTCCTCCTACGAGCAGTACTTC.

This clonotype was seen a few times. J is TRBJ2-1 and V is TRBV7-8; D possibly corresponds to TRBD1 (6 bases). This CDR3 has 17 amino acids. The V and J ends lost 5 bases and 3 bases respectively, with 20 bases between them. Germline CDR1 is SGHVS and CDR2 is FQNEAQ. The CDR3 bases are TGTGCCAGCAGCCCCTTCTCGGGACACGTACTCTACAATGAGCAGTTCTTC. It translates to CASSPFSGHVLYNEQFF.

The chain uses TRBV5-1 and TRBJ2-3; D is possibly TRBD1 (5 bases). Germline loops: CDR1 SGHRS, CDR2 YFSETQ. This CDR3 is 16 amino acids long. Between the trimmed V and J ends, which lost 4 bases and 5 bases, there was a span of 20 bases. This chain's CDR3 is CASSPQGRERGDTQYF. For the CDR3, the DNA is TGCGCCAGCAGCCCCCAGGGCAGGGAAAGGGGAGATACGCAGTATTTT. Using reference TRBV5-1 and TRBJ2-3 for the parts outside the CDR3, the full variable domain is KAGVTQTPRYLIKTRGQQVTLSCSPISGHRSVSWYQQTPGQGLQFLFEYFSETQRNKGNFPGRFSGRQFSNSRSEMNVSTLELGDSALYLCASSPQGRERGDTQYFGPGTRLTVL.

In this sample, this clonotype turned up a few times. The chain uses TRBV15 and TRBJ2-7; 7 bases agree with TRBD1. CDR1 is LNHNV and CDR2 is YYDKDF in the germline V gene (reference sequence). V dropped 0 bases and J dropped 4; count of bases not matched to a gene: 6. This CDR3 spans 15 amino acids. The CDR3 reads CATSRDRAGGYEQYF. The CDR3 bases are TGTGCCACCAGCAGAGATCGGGCAGGGGGTTACGAGCAGTACTTC.

The CDR3 spells CASSGGGGYTF. The CDR3 DNA is TGTGCCAGCAGTGGCGGGGGAGGCTACACCTTC. V usage is TRBV2 and J usage is TRBJ1-2; D may be TRBD1 (5 bases). Germline CDR1 reads SNHLY; CDR2 reads FYNNEI. Trimming pared 4 bases from V and 8 bases from J, leaving 8 bases between. The CDR3 runs 11 residues.

This clonotype was seen a few times. The gene calls are TRBV5-5 and TRBJ2-5, with 13 bases lining up with TRBD2. The CDR3 length is 15 residues. With V trimmed by 0 bases and J by 5 bases, 1 base remained unmatched. Germline CDR1 and CDR2: SGHKS and YYEKEE (reference sequence). The CDR3 is CASSLELAGGETQYF. The CDR3 DNA follows: TGTGCCAGCAGCTTGGAACTAGCGGGAGGGGAGACCCAGTACTTC.

The chain joins TRBV9 to TRBJ2-3, with D possibly matching TRBD2 (6 bases). Germline V gives CDR1 SGDLS, CDR2 YYNGEE. Trimming pared 2 bases from V and 2 bases from J, leaving 12 bases between. CDR3 length equals 15 residues. The CDR3 sequence is CASSVYSGLTDTQYF. The CDR3 DNA sequence: TGTGCCAGCAGCGTTTATAGCGGACTCACAGATACGCAGTATTTT.